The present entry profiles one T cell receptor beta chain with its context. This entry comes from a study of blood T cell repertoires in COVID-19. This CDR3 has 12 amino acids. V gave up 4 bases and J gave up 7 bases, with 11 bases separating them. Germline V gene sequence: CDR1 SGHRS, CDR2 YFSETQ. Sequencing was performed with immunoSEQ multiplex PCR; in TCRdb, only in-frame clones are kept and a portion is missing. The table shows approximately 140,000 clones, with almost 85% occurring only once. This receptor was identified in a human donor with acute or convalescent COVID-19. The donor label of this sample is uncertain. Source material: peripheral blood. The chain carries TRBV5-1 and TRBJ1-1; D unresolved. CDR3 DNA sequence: TGCGCCAGCAGCAAAGAGGGAGATGAAGCTTTCTTT. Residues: CASSKEGDEAFF.